The text below deals with one T cell receptor beta chain. The sample is drawn from a study of T-cell memory formation after mild COVID-19. About the research overall: TCR clusters were mostly confined to one donor each.

TCRdb redid the calling of the 5' RACE reads with MiXCR, one entry per CDR3 protein. The data show roughly 300,000 distinct CDR3 sequences, 7.5% to 9.5% seen once. Germline V gene sequence: CDR1 SGHRS, CDR2 YFSETQ. V dropped 4 bases and J dropped 6 bases, with 18 bases sitting between them. The CDR3 consists of 15 residues. The chain links TRBV5-1 to TRBJ2-3; a weak D match, TRBD1 (7 bases). Sequencing was carried out using PBMCs or a T cell subset sorted from them (not recorded which). This receptor was obtained from a man aged 18 to 29 who had mild COVID-19 (a few samples of this study predate the infection). Cell type and time point are not known. The DNA for the CDR3 is TGCGCCAGCAGCCTTCCAGGGGGACTTTTGGATACGCAGTATTTT. Protein: CASSLPGGLLDTQYF.